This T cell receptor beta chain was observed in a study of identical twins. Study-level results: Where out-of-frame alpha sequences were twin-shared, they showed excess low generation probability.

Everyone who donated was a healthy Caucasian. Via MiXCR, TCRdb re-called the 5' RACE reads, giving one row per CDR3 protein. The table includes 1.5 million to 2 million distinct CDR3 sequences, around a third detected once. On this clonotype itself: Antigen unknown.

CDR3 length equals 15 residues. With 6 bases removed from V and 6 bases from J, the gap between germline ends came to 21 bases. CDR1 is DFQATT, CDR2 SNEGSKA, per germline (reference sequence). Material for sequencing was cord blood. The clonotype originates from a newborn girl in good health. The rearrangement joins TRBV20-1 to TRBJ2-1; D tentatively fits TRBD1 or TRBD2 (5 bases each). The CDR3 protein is CSAQRGGRSGNEQFF. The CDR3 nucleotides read TGCAGTGCCCAGAGGGGCGGTAGAAGCGGCAATGAGCAGTTCTTC.